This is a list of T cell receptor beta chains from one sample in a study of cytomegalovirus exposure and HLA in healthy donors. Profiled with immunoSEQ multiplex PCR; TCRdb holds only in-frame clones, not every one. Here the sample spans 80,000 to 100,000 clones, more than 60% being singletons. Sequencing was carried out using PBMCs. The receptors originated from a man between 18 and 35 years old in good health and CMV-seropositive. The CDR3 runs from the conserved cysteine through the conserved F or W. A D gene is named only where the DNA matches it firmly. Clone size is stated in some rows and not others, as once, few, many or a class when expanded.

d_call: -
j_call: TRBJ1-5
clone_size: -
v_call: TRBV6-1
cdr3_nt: TGTGCCAGCAGTGACGGAGGGTGGCAGCCCCAGCATTTT
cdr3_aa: CASSDGGWQPQHF

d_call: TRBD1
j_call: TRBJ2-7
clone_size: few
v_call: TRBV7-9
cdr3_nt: TGTGCCAGCAGCCCATCCTGGGGACAGGGGATTTACGAGCAGTACTTC
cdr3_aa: CASSPSWGQGIYEQYF

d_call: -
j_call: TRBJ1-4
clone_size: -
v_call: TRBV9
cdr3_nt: TGTGCCAGCAGCGCCGCAGGGACTAGGAATGAAAAACTGTTTTTT
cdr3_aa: CASSAAGTRNEKLFF

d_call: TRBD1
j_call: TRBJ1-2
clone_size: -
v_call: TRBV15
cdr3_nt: TGTGCCACCAGCAGAGAAGGGACAGACGTCTGGGGCTATGGCTACACCTTC
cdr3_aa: CATSREGTDVWGYGYTF

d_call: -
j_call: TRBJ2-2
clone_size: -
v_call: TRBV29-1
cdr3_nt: TGCAGCGTTGAGGAGGAGTCCGGGGAGCTGTTTTTT
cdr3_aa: CSVEEESGELFF

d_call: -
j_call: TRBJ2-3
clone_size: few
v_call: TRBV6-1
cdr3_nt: TGTGCCATTCAGGAGGCCTGGATTGTCACAGATACGCAGTATTTT
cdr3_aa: CAIQEAWIVTDTQYF

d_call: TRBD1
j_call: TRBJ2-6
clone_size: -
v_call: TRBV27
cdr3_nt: TGTGCCAGCAGTCTAACATCGGGACAGGGGTTTGGCTCTGGGGCCAACGTCCTGACTTTC
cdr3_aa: CASSLTSGQGFGSGANVLTF

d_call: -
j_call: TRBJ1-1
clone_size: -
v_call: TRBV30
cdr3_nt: TGTGCCTGGAGTGTACGGGGGGGCCTACGGGAGGCTTTCTTT
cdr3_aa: CAWSVRGGLREAFF

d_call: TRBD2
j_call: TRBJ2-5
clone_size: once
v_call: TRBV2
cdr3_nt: TGTGCCAGCAGTGTTAGCGGGGGCCTACAAGAGACCCAGTACTTC
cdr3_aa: CASSVSGGLQETQYF

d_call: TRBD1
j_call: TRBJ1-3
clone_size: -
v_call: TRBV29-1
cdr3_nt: TGCAGCGTTAGACAGGGGGCTGGAAACACCATATATTTT
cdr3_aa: CSVRQGAGNTIYF

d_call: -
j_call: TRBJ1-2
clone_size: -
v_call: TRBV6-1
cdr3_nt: TGTGCCAGCAGTGAAGGTATTACTACCTATGGCTACACCTTC
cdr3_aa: CASSEGITTYGYTF

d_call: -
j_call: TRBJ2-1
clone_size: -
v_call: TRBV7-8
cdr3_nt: TGTGCCAGCAGCTTCGCCGGGGGACAGACTTACAATGAGCAGTTCTTC
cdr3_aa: CASSFAGGQTYNEQFF

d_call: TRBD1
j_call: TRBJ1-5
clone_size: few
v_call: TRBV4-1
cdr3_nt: TGCGCCAGCAGCCGGGACAGGGTGGGGAATCAGCCCCAGCATTTT
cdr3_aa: CASSRDRVGNQPQHF

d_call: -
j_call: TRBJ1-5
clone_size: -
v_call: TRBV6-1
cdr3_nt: TGTGCCAGCAGGCGAAGGGGGAGTAGCAATCAGCCCCAGCATTTT
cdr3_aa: CASRRRGSSNQPQHF

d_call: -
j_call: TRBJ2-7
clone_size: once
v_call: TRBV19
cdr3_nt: TGTGCCAGTAGCCCGGGCCACGGAGGGTCTTACGAGCAGTACTTC
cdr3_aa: CASSPGHGGSYEQYF

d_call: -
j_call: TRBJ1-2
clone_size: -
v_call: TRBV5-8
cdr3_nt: TGTGCCAGCAGATTTGAGGGGGGGCCCTATGGCTACACCTTC
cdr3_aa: CASRFEGGPYGYTF

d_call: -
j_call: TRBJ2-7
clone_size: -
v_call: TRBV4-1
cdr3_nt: TGCGCCAGCAGCCAAGAGACAGGAGACTACGAGCAGTACTTC
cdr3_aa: CASSQETGDYEQYF

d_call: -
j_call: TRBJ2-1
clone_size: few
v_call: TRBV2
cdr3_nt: TGTGCCAGCACCGAGCTAGAGCAGTTCTTC
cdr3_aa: CASTELEQFF

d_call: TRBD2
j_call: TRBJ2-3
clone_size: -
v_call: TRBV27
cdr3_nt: TGTGCCAGCAGTTCCTTAGCGGGGGGGCGTGCAGATACGCAGTATTTT
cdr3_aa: CASSSLAGGRADTQYF

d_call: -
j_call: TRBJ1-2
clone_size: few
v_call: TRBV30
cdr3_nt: TGTGCCTGGAGTGTACGGAGGGGACCCCGTTATGGCTACACCTTC
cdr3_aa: CAWSVRRGPRYGYTF

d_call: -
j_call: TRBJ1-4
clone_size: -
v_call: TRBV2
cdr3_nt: TGTGCCAGCAGTGGCCCAGGGGCTAATGAAAAACTGTTTTTT
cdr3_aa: CASSGPGANEKLFF

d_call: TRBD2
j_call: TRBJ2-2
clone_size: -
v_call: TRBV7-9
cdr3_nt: TGTGCCAGCAGCTTTCCTAGCGGGGGTAACACCGGGGAGCTGTTTTTT
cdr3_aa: CASSFPSGGNTGELFF

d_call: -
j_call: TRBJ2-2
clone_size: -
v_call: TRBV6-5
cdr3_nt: TGTGCCAGCAGTTATTCCGGGGGTCGGGAGCTGTTTTTT
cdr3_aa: CASSYSGGRELFF

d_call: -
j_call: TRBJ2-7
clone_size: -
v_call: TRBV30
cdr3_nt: TGTGCCTGGAGTGTTTGGGGGGGCAGGAGCCTCTACGAGCAGTACTTC
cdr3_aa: CAWSVWGGRSLYEQYF

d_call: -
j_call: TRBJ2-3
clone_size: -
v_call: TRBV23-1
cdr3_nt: TGCGCCAGCCACCTGGGCAGTTGTAGCACAGATACGCAGTATTTT
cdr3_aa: CASHLGSCSTDTQYF

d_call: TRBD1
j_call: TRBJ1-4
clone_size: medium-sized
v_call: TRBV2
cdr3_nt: TGTGCCAGCAGTGGGACGACATGGGACAGGGGTTTT
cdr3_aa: CASSGTTWDRGF

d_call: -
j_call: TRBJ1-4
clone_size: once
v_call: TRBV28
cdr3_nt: TGTGCCAGCAGTGCAAAAACAGGGCCTAATGAAAAACTGTTTTTT
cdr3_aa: CASSAKTGPNEKLFF

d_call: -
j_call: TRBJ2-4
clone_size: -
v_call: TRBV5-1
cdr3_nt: TGCGCCAGCAGCTTGGCCCCAACAGAGCTAGCCAAAAACATTCAGTACTTC
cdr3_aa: CASSLAPTELAKNIQYF

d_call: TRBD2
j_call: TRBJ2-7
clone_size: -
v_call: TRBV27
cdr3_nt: TGTGCCAGCCGACTAGCGGGGGGCTACGAGCAGTACTTC
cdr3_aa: CASRLAGGYEQYF

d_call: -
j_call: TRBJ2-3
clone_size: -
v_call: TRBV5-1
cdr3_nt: TGCGCCAGCAGCTTCAGGGGTAGTACAGATACGCAGTATTTT
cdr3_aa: CASSFRGSTDTQYF

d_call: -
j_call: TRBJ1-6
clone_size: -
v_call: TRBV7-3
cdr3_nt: TGTGCCAGCAGCGCCGGGACAAACTCACCCCTCCACTTT
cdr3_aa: CASSAGTNSPLHF

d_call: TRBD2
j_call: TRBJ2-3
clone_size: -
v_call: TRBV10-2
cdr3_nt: TGCGCCACCGTAAGGGGGACTAGCGGGGGGCTGAGCACAGATACGCAGTATTTT
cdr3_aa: CATVRGTSGGLSTDTQYF

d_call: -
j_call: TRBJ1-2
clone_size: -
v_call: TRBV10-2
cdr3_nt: TGCGCCAGCAGTGAGGAGGAGTGGGGCTCGGTTGATGGCTACACCTTC
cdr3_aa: CASSEEEWGSVDGYTF

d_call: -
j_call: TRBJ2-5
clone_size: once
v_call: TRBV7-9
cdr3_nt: TGTGCCAGCAGCTTAGTTCTAGGGGTCTTCCAAGAGACCCAGTACTTC
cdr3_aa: CASSLVLGVFQETQYF

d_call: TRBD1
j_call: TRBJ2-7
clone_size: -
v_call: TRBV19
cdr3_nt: TGTGCCAGTAGACCATCGGGGACAGGACCCTACGAGCAGTACTTC
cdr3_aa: CASRPSGTGPYEQYF

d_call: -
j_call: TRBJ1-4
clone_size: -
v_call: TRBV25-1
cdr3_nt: TGTGCCAGCAGTGCCGGGGAGGGTGCTGAAAAACTGTTTTTT
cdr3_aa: CASSAGEGAEKLFF

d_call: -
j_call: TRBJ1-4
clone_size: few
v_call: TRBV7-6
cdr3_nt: TGTGCCAGCAGCTTCCGGGTAGATGAAAAACTGTTTTTT
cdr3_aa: CASSFRVDEKLFF

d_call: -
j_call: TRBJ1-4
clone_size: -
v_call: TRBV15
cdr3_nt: TGTGCCACCAGCCCCCGGGGTGAAAAACTGTTTTTT
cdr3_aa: CATSPRGEKLFF

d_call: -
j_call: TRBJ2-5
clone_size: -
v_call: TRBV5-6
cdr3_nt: TGTGCCAGCAGCTTGGAGGAGGCGGGCACCCAAGAGACCCAGTACTTC
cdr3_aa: CASSLEEAGTQETQYF

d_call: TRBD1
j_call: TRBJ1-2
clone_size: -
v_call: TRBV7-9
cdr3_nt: TGTGCCAGCCGGAGAGACAGGGGTGGGGCGGACTATGGCTACACCTTC
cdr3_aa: CASRRDRGGADYGYTF

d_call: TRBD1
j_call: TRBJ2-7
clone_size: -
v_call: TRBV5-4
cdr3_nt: TGTGCCAGCAGCTTGGCCGTAGTACTGGGACAGGACTACGAGCAGTACTTC
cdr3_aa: CASSLAVVLGQDYEQYF

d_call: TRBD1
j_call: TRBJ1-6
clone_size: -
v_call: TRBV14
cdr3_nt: TGTGCCAGCAGCCACAAGACAGGGCCGAGCTCCTATAATTCACCCCTCCACTTT
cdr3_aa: CASSHKTGPSSYNSPLHF

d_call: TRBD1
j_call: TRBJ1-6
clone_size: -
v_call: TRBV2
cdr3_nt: TGTGCCAGCAGTTACTACAGGGGTAATTCACCCCTCCACTTT
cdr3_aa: CASSYYRGNSPLHF

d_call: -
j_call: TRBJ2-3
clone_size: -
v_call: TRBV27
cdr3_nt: TGTGCCAGCCGTCTACGCCGAAGCGGCGTGACTAGCACAGATACGCAGTATTTT
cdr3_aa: CASRLRRSGVTSTDTQYF

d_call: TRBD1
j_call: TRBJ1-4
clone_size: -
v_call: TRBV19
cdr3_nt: TGTGCCAGTAACCGGGACAGGGCTGAAAAACTGTTTTTT
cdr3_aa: CASNRDRAEKLFF

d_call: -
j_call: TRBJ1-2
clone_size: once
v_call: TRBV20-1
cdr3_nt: TGCAGTCCCCCCTCTGGCTACACCTTC
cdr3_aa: CSPPSGYTF

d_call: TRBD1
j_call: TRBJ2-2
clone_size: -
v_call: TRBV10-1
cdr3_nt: TGCGCCAGCAGTTACCCGACAGGGGGGCTGTTTTTT
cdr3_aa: CASSYPTGGLFF

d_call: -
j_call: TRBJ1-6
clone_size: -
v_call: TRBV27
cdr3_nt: TGTGCCAGCAGTTTTGTTCGGGTCAGGGATTCACCCCTCCACTTT
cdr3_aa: CASSFVRVRDSPLHF

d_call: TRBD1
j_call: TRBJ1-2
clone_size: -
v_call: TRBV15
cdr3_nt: TGTGCCACCAGCGACCTAGACAGGGGAATCGACGGCTACACCTTC
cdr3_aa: CATSDLDRGIDGYTF

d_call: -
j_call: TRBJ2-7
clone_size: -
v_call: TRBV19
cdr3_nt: TGTGCCAGTAGTACAGGCCACGAGCAGTACTTC
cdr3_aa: CASSTGHEQYF

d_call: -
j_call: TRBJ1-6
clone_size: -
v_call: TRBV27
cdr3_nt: TGTGCCAGCAGTTCCGTAAATTCACCCCTCCACTTT
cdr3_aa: CASSSVNSPLHF

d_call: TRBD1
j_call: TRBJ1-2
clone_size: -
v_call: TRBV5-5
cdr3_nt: TGTGCCAGCAGCCCGAGGGACAGTGACTTTTATGGCTACACCTTC
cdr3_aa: CASSPRDSDFYGYTF

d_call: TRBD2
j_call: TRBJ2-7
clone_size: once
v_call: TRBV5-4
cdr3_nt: TGTGCCAGCAGCTTGGAGGCGGGGGGTATTCGATACGAGCAGTACTTC
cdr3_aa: CASSLEAGGIRYEQYF

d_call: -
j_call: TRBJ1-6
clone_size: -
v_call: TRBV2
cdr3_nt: TGTGCCAGCAGTGAAGCGGGGGGGCATAGATCACCCCTCCACTTT
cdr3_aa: CASSEAGGHRSPLHF